One and the same sample provided the 24 T cell receptor beta chains below, sequenced in a study of shared clonotypes between healthy human individuals. Profiling relied on immunoSEQ multiplex PCR, and the TCRdb table lists in-frame clones only, not all of them. This table has 950,000 to 1,200,000 clones, approximately 80% appearing once. The sequenced sample consisted of memory CD4+ T cells from PBMCs. Subset denoted: CD45RA-negative fraction. The receptors stem from a man younger than 35 in good health. Some clones in this sample may be carry-over from other donors' samples.

The chain carries TRBV7-2 and TRBJ1-2, with TRBD1 identical over 8 bases. V gave up 8 bases and J gave up 8 bases; unmatched junction bases: 13. The length of the CDR3 is 14 residues. Germline V gene data show CDR1 as SGHTA and CDR2 as FQGNSA. The CDR3 here is CASLPPRTGKGYTF. CDR3 coding DNA: TGTGCCAGCCTACCTCCCAGGACAGGGAAAGGCTACACCTTC. Based on the CDR3 plus reference TRBV7-2 and TRBJ1-2, the full variable domain is GAGVSQSPSNKVTEKGKDVELRCDPISGHTALYWYRQSLGQGLEFLIYFQGNSAPDKSGLPSDRFSAERTGGSVSTLTIQRTQQEDSAVYLCASLPPRTGKGYTFGSGTRLTVV.

The chain combines TRBV27 with TRBJ1-2, with D perhaps TRBD1 (6 bases). Germline V CDR1 and CDR2: MNHEY, SMNVEV (reference sequence). Trimming shortened V by 3 bases and J by 5 bases, and 16 bases separated the two germline ends. CDR3 length equals 15 residues. The CDR3 DNA reads TGTGCCAGCAGTTTCGTTCTCGGGGGGCGGTATGGCTACACCTTC. This translates into CASSFVLGGRYGYTF.

The V and J genes are TRBV7-2 and TRBJ1-2, with D possibly matching TRBD1 (6 bases). With 5 bases removed from V and 8 bases from J, the gap between germline ends came to 18 bases. Germline CDR1 SGHTA, CDR2 FQGNSA. The CDR3 runs 14 residues. CDR3 residues: CASSHAGGAWGYTF. CDR3 nucleotides: TGTGCCAGCAGCCACGCGGGGGGCGCTTGGGGCTACACCTTC.

The gene calls are TRBV5-1 and TRBJ1-1; D not certain. The germline V gene has CDR1 SGHRS and CDR2 YFSETQ. The CDR3 runs 13 residues. The V end was cut by 3 bases, the J end by 2 bases, with 8 bases between. This CDR3 is CASSWGSNTEAFF. The DNA of the CDR3 is TGCGCCAGCAGCTGGGGATCTAACACTGAAGCTTTCTTT.

This chain connects TRBV2 to TRBJ2-7, with 11 bases matching TRBD1. Trimming cost V 6 bases and J 4 bases; bases outside gene matches: 14. The CDR3 loop spans 17 amino acids. The germline V gene encodes CDR1 SNHLY and CDR2 FYNNEI. CDR3 nucleotide sequence: TGTGCCAGCAGGATACTAATTTGGACAGGGGGCGGGTACGAGCAGTACTTC. Translating it yields CASRILIWTGGGYEQYF. The full variable domain, with the rest looked up from reference TRBV2 and TRBJ2-7, is EPEVTQTPSHQVTQMGQEVILRCVPISNHLYFYWYRQILGQKVEFLVSFYNNEISEKSEIFDDQFSVERPDGSNFTLKIRSTKLEDSAMYFCASRILIWTGGGYEQYFGPGTRLTVT.

The chain has TRBV7-2 and TRBJ1-2, with TRBD1 as a possible D gene (5 bases). Trimming removed 2 bases at V and 2 bases at J, with 12 bases between. Per germline, CDR1 SGHTA and CDR2 FQGNSA. The CDR3 is made up of 15 amino acids. The CDR3 DNA reads TGTGCCAGCAGCTTAACTCCCCAGGGAAACTATGGCTACACCTTC. Translated: CASSLTPQGNYGYTF.

The chain employs TRBV6-1 and TRBJ2-5; the match to TRBD2 covers 7 bases. V lost 5 bases to trimming and J lost 4 bases; unmatched junction nucleotides: 7. The V gene's germline CDR1 is MNHNS and CDR2 SASEGT. The CDR3 length is 14 residues. As DNA, the CDR3 is TGTGCCAGCAGTTCCCACCCGGGGGGAGAGACCCAGTACTTC. Protein product: CASSSHPGGETQYF.

The chain carries TRBV6-5 and TRBJ2-7; 7 bases line up with TRBD2. This CDR3 is 15 amino acids long. Germline CDR1 reads MNHEY; CDR2 reads SVGAGI. With V trimmed by 6 bases and J by 7 bases, 15 bases remained unmatched. The CDR3 sequence is CASRPASAGVGEQYF. The CDR3 DNA reads as TGTGCCAGCAGACCCGCCTCTGCGGGAGTGGGGGAGCAGTACTTC.

CDR3 protein: CASSRSWDGTVEQYF. The CDR3, as DNA: TGTGCCAGTAGTCGATCTTGGGACGGTACGGTCGAGCAGTACTTC. The J gene is TRBJ2-7, the V gene TRBV19, with D perhaps being TRBD1 or TRBD2 (5 bases each). The V gene lost 5 bases and the J gene lost 6 bases, with 20 bases spanning the gap. Germline values: CDR1 LNHDA, CDR2 SQIVND (reference sequence). The CDR3 loop spans 15 amino acids.

This clone appeared a single time. The chain couples TRBV27 to TRBJ2-7; D unclear. Looked up from germline, CDR1 is MNHEY and CDR2 is SMNVEV (reference sequence). This CDR3 has 14 amino acids. Trimming pared 1 base from V and 3 bases from J, leaving 10 bases between. The CDR3 DNA sequence: TGTGCCAGCAGTTTATACGACGCCAACTACGAGCAGTACTTC. Its protein is CASSLYDANYEQYF.

The chain couples TRBV28 to TRBJ2-1; TRBD1 is a possible D gene (5 bases). The CDR3 contains 15 residues. Germline assignment: CDR1 MDHEN and CDR2 SYDVKM. The V end lost 6 bases, the J end lost 12 bases, and 24 bases lay between the germline ends. DNA for the CDR3: TGTGCCAGCAGACCTAACAGGAGACCGTCGACGGGGCAGTTCTTC. Translated, it gives CASRPNRRPSTGQFF.

This clone was detected only a few times. Other DNA sequences in this sample translate to the same CDR3. This chain joins TRBV6-5 and TRBJ1-2, with D possibly TRBD1 on 5 matching bases. CDR3 length: 12 residues. Trimming cost V 3 bases and J 8 bases, with 10 bases left between them. Looked up from germline, CDR1 is MNHEY and CDR2 is SVGAGI. CDR3 in amino acids: CASSYGGGGYTF. CDR3 sequence (DNA): TGTGCCAGCAGTTATGGGGGTGGCGGCTACACCTTC.

This rearrangement joins TRBV6-1 to TRBJ1-3; D is ambiguous. The CDR3 is 13 residues long. The germline CDR1 and CDR2 sequences are MNHNS and SASEGT. Trimming stripped 7 bases from V and 0 bases from J, with 7 bases between. The CDR3 bases are TGTGCCAGCACTGAGATCTCTGGAAACACCATATATTTT. Its protein is CASTEISGNTIYF.

The chain combines TRBV7-2 with TRBJ2-2, with unresolved D. This CDR3 comprises 15 residues. Germline assignment: CDR1 SGHTA and CDR2 FQGNSA. The V end was cut by 2 bases, the J end by 0 bases, with 7 bases between. The CDR3 DNA follows: TGTGCCAGCAGCTTAAGTCCCACGAACACCGGGGAGCTGTTTTTT. It yields the protein CASSLSPTNTGELFF.

This clone was seen a few times. V usage is TRBV29-1 and J usage is TRBJ2-2; TRBD1 might be the D (6 bases). V lost 0 bases, J lost 2 bases, and 13 bases lay in between. Germline-derived CDR1 and CDR2 are SQVTM and ANQGSEA. The CDR3 spans 16 residues. In nucleotides, the CDR3 is TGCAGCGTTGAAGACATTCCAGGGGTAAACACCGGGGAGCTGTTTTTT. Encoded protein: CSVEDIPGVNTGELFF.

The V and J genes are TRBV28 and TRBJ1-6; tentatively, D is TRBD1 (5 bases). The germline V and J ends were trimmed by 4 bases and 5 bases, with 12 bases remaining between them. Germline values: CDR1 MDHEN, CDR2 SYDVKM. The length of the CDR3 is 15 residues. This CDR3 reads CASSSRQLNNSPLHF. CDR3 DNA sequence: TGTGCCAGCAGTTCTCGACAGCTTAATAATTCACCCCTCCACTTT.

On this clone itself: The junction departs from germline at one end; a sequencing error may be responsible. The chain employs TRBV10-3 and TRBJ1-2; D not resolved. The CDR3 loop spans 14 amino acids. The V gene's germline CDR1 is ENHRY and CDR2 SYGVKD. CDR3 sequence (DNA): TGTGCCATCAGCCCTGGGCACCATAACTATGGCTACGCCTTC. Its translation is CAISPGHHNYGYAF.

This clone was seen only a few times. This chain joins TRBV30 and TRBJ1-5; 8 bases fit TRBD1. The CDR3 has 12 amino acids. The germline CDR1 and CDR2 sequences are GTSNPN and SVGIG (reference sequence). Germline trimming cut 6 bases from V and 6 bases from J; bases unmatched to any gene: 4. As DNA, the CDR3 is TGTGCCTGCAGGGGGCCTTTTCAGCCCCAGCATTTT. Residues: CACRGPFQPQHF.

Many counts were recorded for this clone. The chain links TRBV7-2 to TRBJ2-2; D ambiguous. The V end lost 2 bases, the J end lost 0 bases, and 13 bases lay between the germline ends. The CDR3 extends over 17 amino acids. Germline V lookup: CDR1 SGHTA, CDR2 FQGNSA. The DNA of the CDR3 is TGTGCCAGCAGCTTATCGGCAGCCAGGTCGAACACCGGGGAGCTGTTTTTT. Its translation: CASSLSAARSNTGELFF.

The chain recombines TRBV18 with TRBJ1-2; the D is unclear. Per the germline V gene, CDR1 is KGHSH and CDR2 is LQKENI. The V and J ends lost 5 bases and 3 bases respectively, with 10 bases between them. The CDR3 loop spans 13 amino acids. The CDR3 protein is CASSSGRDYGYTF. The CDR3 nucleotides read TGTGCCAGCTCAAGCGGGAGAGACTATGGCTACACCTTC. Full variable domain (outside the CDR3, taken from reference TRBV18 and TRBJ1-2): NAGVMQNPRHLVRRRGQEARLRCSPMKGHSHVYWYRQLPEEGLKFMVYLQKENIIDESGMPKERFSAEFPKEGPSILRIQQVVRGDSAAYFCASSSGRDYGYTFGSGTRLTVV.

V gene TRBV11-2 combines with J gene TRBJ2-3; D is perhaps TRBD1 (5 bases). The CDR3 loop spans 13 amino acids. Germline CDR1 SGHAT, CDR2 FQNNGV. The germline V and J ends were trimmed by 3 bases and 8 bases, with 12 bases remaining between them. Here the CDR3 reads CASSLEIGATQYF. The CDR3 region has the DNA TGTGCCAGCAGCTTGGAGATAGGGGCTACGCAGTATTTT.

Concerning this clone itself: The same CDR3 arises from other DNA sequences in this sample as well. V usage is TRBV4-2 and J usage is TRBJ1-5; D is uncertain. Per germline, CDR1 LGHNA and CDR2 YNFKEQ. This CDR3 region has 13 residues. Trimming left V 0 bases short and J 5 bases short, with 5 bases between. This CDR3 is CASSQEGDQPQHF. DNA of the CDR3: TGTGCCAGCAGCCAAGAAGGAGATCAGCCCCAGCATTTT.

The chain has TRBV10-3 and TRBJ2-1; 7 bases agree with TRBD2. Germline V gene lookup returns CDR1 ENHRY and CDR2 SYGVKD. The trim removed 3 bases at V and 8 bases at J, leaving 1 base unmatched. The CDR3 is made up of 12 amino acids. CDR3 nucleotides: TGTGCCATCAGTGATCGGGGGGATGAGCAGTTCTTC. Protein: CAISDRGDEQFF.

This clone has a single count. V is TRBV7-3 and J is TRBJ1-2, with D uncertain. Trimming took 0 bases from V and 5 from J, leaving 10 bases between them. CDR3 length equals 14 residues. Germline values: CDR1 SGHTA, CDR2 FQGTGA. DNA for the CDR3: TGTGCCAGCAGCTTAACGTGGCAGCCGTATGGCTACACCTTC. Amino acid sequence: CASSLTWQPYGYTF.